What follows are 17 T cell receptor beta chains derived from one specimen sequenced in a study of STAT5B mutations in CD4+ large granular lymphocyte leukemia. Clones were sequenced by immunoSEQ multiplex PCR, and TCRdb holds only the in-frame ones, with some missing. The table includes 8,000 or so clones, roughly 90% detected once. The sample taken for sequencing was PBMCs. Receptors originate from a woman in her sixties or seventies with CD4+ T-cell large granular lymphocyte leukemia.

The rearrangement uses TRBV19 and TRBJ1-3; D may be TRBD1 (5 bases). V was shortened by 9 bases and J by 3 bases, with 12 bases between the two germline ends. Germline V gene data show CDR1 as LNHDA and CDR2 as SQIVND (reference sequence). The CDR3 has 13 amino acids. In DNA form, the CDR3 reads TGTGCCAGCGGGGGGGGGTTTGGAAACACCATATATTTT. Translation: CASGGGFGNTIYF.

CDR3 protein: CASSWGQLYEQYF. The CDR3 region has the DNA TGTGCCAGCAGTTGGGGACAACTCTACGAGCAGTACTTC. The J gene is TRBJ2-7, the V gene TRBV27; tentatively, D is TRBD1 (6 bases). CDR3 length equals 13 residues. V lost 4 bases, J lost 3 bases, and 10 bases lay in between. CDR1 is MNHEY, CDR2 SMNVEV, per germline (reference sequence).

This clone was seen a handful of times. The CDR3 nucleotides read TGCAGCGTTGGGGCAGGGAAAAAACTGTTTTTT. Residues: CSVGAGKKLFF. This chain uses TRBV29-1 with TRBJ1-4; D is possibly TRBD1 (5 bases). The V end lost 4 bases, the J end lost 9 bases, and 9 bases lay between the germline ends. Germline V gene lookup returns CDR1 SQVTM and CDR2 ANQGSEA. The CDR3 has 11 amino acids.

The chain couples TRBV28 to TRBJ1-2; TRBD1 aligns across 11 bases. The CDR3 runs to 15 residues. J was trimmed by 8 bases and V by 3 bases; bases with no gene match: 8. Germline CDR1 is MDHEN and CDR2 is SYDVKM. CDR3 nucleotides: TGTGCCAGCAGTTTGGCGGACAGGGGGCTAGAGGGCTACACCTTC. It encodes CASSLADRGLEGYTF.

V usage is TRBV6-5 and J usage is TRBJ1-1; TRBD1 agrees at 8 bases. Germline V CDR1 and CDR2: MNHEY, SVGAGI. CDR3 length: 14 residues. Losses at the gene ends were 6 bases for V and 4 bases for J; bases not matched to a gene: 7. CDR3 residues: CASSRRTGSTEAFF. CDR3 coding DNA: TGTGCCAGCAGCCGAAGGACAGGGTCCACTGAAGCTTTCTTT.

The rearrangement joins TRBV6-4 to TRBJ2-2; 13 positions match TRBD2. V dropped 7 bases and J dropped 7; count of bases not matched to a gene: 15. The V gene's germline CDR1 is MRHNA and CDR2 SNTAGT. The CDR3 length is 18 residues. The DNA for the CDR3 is TGTGCCAGCATCGAACTAGCGGGGGGGCCTTATAGCGGCGGGGAGCTGTTTTTT. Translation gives CASIELAGGPYSGGELFF.

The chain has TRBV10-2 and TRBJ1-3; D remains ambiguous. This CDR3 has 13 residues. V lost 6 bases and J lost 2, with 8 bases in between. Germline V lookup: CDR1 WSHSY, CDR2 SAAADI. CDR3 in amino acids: CASRAVPGNTIYF. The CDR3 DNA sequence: TGCGCCAGCAGGGCAGTCCCTGGAAACACCATATATTTT.

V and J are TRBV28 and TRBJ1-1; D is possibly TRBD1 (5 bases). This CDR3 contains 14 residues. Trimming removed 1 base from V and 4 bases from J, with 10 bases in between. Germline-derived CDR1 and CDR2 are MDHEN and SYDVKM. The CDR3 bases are TGTGCCAGCAGTTTATTGACGGGGCCCACTGAAGCTTTCTTT. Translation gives CASSLLTGPTEAFF.

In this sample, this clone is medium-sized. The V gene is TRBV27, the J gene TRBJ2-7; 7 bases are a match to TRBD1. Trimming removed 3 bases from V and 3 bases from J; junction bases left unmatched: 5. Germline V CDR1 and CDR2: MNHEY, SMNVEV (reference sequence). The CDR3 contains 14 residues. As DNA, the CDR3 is TGTGCCAGCAGTTTGAAGGGGGCTGGCTACGAGCAGTACTTC. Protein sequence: CASSLKGAGYEQYF.

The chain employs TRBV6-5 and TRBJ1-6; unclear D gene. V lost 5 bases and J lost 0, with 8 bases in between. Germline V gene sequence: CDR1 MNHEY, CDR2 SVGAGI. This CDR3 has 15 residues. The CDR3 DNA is TGTGCCAGCAGTAAACAGAGCTCCTATAATTCACCCCTCCACTTT. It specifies CASSKQSSYNSPLHF.

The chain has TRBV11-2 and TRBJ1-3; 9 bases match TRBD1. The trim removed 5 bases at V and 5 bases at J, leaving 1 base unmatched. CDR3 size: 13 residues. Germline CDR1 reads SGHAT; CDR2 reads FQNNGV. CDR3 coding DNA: TGTGCCAGCAGCGGGACAGGGAGAAACACCATATATTTT. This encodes CASSGTGRNTIYF.

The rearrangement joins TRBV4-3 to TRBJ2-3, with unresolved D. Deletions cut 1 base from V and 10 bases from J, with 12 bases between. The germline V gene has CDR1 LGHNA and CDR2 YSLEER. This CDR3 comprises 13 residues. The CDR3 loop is CASSQVAYTAQYF. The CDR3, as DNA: TGCGCCAGCAGCCAAGTCGCTTATACGGCGCAGTATTTT.

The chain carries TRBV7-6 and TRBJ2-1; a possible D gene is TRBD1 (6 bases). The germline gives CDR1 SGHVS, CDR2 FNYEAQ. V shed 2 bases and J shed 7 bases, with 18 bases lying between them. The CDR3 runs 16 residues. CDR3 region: CASSLLSGAGGNEQFF. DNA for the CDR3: TGTGCCAGCAGCTTACTTTCAGGGGCCGGCGGTAATGAGCAGTTCTTC.

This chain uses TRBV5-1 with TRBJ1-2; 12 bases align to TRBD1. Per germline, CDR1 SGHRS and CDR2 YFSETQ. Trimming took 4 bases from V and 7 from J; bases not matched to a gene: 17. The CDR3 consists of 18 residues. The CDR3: CASSLNPGQGASPFGYTF. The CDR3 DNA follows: TGCGCCAGCAGCCTCAATCCGGGACAGGGGGCTTCCCCCTTTGGCTACACCTTC.

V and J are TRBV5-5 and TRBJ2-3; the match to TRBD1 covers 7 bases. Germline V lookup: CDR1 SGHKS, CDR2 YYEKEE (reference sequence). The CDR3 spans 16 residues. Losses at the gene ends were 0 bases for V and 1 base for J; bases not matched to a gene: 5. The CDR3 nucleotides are TGTGCCAGCAGCTTGGACAGGGGAAGGGGCACAGATACGCAGTATTTT. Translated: CASSLDRGRGTDTQYF. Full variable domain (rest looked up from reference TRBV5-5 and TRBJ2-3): DAGVTQSPTHLIKTRGQQVTLRCSPISGHKSVSWYQQVLGQGPQFIFQYYEKEERGRGNFPDRFSARQFPNYSSELNVNALLLGDSALYLCASSLDRGRGTDTQYFGPGTRLTVL.

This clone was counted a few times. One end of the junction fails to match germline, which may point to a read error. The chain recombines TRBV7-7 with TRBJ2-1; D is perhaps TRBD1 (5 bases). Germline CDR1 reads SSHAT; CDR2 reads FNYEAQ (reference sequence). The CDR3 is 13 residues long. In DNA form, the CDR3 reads TGTGCTAGCAGCTCCCAGGGAAGCAATGAGCAGTTCTTC. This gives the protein CASSSQGSNEQFF.

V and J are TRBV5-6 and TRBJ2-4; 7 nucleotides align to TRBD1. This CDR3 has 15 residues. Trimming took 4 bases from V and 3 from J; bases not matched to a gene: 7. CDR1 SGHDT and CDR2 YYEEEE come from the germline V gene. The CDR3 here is CASSHRGRSKNIQYF. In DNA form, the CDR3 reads TGTGCCAGCAGCCATAGGGGGCGCAGCAAAAACATTCAGTACTTC.